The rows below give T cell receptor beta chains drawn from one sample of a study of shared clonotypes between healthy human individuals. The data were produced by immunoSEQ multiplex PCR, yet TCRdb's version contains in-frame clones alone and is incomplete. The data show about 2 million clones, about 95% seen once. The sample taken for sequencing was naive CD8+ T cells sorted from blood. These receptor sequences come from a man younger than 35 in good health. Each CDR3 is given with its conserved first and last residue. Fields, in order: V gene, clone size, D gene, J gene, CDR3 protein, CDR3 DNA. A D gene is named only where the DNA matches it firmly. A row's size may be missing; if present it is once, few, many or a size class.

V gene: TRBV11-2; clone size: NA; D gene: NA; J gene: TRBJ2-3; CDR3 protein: CASSLDLAGLPSTDTQYF; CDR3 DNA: TGTGCCAGCAGCTTAGATCTGGCGGGCCTACCTAGCACAGATACGCAGTATTTT
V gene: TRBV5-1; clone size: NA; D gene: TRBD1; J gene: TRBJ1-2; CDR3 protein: CASSLDGTEVAHTF; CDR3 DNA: TGCGCCAGCAGCTTGGACGGGACAGAAGTAGCCCACACCTTC
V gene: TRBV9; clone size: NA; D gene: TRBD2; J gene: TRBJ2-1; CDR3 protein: CASSAGTNNNEQFF; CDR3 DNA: TGTGCCAGCAGCGCCGGGACTAACAACAATGAGCAGTTCTTC
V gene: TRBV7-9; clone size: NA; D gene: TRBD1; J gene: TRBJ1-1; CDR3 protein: CASSQTGRDTEAFF; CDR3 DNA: TGTGCCAGCAGCCAGACAGGGAGGGACACTGAAGCTTTCTTT
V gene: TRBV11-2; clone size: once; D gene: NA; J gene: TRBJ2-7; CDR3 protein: CASSFFVAEQYF; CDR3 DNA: TGTGCCAGCAGCTTCTTCGTGGCCGAGCAGTACTTC
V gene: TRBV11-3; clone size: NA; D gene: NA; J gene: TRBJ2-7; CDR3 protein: CASSEGTGYEQYF; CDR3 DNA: TGTGCCAGCAGCGAGGGAACGGGGTACGAGCAGTACTTC
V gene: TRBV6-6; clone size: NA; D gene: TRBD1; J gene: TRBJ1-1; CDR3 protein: CASSSQGGMNTEAFF; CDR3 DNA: TGTGCCAGCAGTTCGCAGGGGGGCATGAACACTGAAGCTTTCTTT
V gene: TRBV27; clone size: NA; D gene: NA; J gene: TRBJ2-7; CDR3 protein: CASSLFPRDDEQYF; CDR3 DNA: TGTGCCAGCAGTTTATTTCCCAGGGACGACGAGCAGTACTTC
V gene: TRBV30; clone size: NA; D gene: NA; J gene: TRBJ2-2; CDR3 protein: CVWDTTNTGELFF; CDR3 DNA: TGTGTTTGGGACACAACGAACACCGGGGAGTTGTTTTTT
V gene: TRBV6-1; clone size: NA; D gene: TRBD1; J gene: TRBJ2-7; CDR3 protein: CASRSTGTGAYEQYF; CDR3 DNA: TGTGCCAGCAGATCGACCGGGACAGGGGCCTACGAGCAGTACTTC
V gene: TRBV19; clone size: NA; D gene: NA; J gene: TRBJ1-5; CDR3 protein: CASSETVNQPQHF; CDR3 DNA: TGTGCCAGTAGTGAGACAGTCAATCAGCCCCAGCATTTT
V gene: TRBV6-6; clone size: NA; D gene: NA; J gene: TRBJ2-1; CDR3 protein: CASSVGGLVEEQFF; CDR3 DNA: TGTGCCAGCAGTGTTGGAGGGCTGGTCGAGGAGCAGTTCTTC
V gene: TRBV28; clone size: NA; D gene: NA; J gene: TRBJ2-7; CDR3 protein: CASSLGDGEQYF; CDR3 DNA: TGTGCCAGCAGTTTAGGGGACGGCGAGCAGTACTTC
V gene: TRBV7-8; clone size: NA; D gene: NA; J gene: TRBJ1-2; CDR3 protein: CASSEIGSDTF; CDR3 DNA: TGTGCCAGCAGCGAGATTGGGTCCGACACCTTC
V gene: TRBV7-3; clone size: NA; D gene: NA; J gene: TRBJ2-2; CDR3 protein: CASSLTAGLTGELFF; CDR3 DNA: TGTGCCAGCAGCTTAACAGCAGGACTCACCGGGGAGCTGTTTTTT
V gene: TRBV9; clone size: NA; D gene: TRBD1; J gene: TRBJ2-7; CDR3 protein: CASSARDRVSEQYF; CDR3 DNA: TGTGCCAGCAGCGCGCGGGACAGGGTTTCCGAGCAGTACTTC
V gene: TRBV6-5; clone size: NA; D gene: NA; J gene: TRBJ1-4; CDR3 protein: CASSYYAGATNEKLFF; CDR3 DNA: TGTGCCAGCAGTTACTACGCAGGGGCCACTAATGAAAAACTGTTTTTT
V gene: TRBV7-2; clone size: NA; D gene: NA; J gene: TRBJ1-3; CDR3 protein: CASSLAWEGSTGNTIYF; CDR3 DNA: TGTGCCAGCAGCTTAGCTTGGGAGGGCAGCACTGGAAACACCATATATTTT
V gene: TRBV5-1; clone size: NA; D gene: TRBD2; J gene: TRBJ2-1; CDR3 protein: CASSLVSGGPSYNEQFF; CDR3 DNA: TGCGCCAGCAGCTTGGTTAGCGGGGGACCCTCCTACAATGAGCAGTTCTTC
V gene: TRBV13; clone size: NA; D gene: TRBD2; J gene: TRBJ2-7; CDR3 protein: CASSPAMGSGRAMVAQYF; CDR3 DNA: TGTGCCAGCAGCCCCGCCATGGGTAGCGGGAGGGCCATGGTCGCGCAGTACTTC
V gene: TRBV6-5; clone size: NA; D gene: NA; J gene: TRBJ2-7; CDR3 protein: CASSVRQSYEQYF; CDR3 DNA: TGTGCCAGCAGTGTTAGGCAGTCTTACGAGCAGTACTTC
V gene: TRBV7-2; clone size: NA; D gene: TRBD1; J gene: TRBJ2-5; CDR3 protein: CASSWTGTVNQETQYF; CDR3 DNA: TGTGCCAGCAGCTGGACCGGGACAGTGAATCAAGAGACCCAGTACTTC
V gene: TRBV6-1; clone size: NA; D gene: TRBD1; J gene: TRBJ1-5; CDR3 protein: CASSVETGYSNQPQHF; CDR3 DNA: TGTGCCAGCAGTGTAGAGACAGGGTATAGCAATCAGCCCCAGCATTTT
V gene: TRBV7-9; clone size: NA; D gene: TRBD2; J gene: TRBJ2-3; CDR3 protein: CASSSKLAGEGDTQYF; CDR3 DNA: TGTGCCAGCAGCTCCAAACTAGCGGGAGAGGGGGATACGCAGTATTTT
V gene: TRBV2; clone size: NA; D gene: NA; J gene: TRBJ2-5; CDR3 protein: CASSGAQLGETQYF; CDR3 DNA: TGTGCCAGCAGTGGCGCTCAGCTCGGGGAGACCCAGTACTTC
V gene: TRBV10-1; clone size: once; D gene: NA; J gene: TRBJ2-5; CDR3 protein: CAPPPRGRETQYF; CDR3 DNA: TGCGCCCCCCCTCCGCGGGGACGAGAGACCCAGTACTTC
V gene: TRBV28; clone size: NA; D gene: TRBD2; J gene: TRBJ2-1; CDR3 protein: CASSLGLAGGPTYNEQFF; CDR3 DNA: TGTGCCAGCAGTTTAGGACTAGCGGGGGGGCCTACCTACAATGAGCAGTTCTTC
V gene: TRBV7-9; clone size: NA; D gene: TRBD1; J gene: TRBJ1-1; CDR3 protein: CASSDRTGPNTEAFF; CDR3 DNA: TGTGCCAGCAGCGATCGGACAGGGCCGAACACTGAAGCTTTCTTT